This T cell receptor (beta chain) was identified during a study of T cells in Graves' hyperthyroidism and ophthalmopathy. Trimming pared 8 bases from V and 1 base from J, leaving 19 bases between. This CDR3 has 16 residues. Germline V lookup: CDR1 MNHEY, CDR2 SMNVEV (reference sequence). This clonotype was seen many times. RNA transcripts were the template for amplifying TCR beta CDR3 regions. HTBI primers were employed in a first-round RT-PCR of the TCR CDR3. Using its own MiXCR run on the multiplex PCR reads, TCRdb lists one record per CDR3 protein. The sample yields about 480,000 distinct CDR3 sequences, approximately 14% seen once. Patients were excluded for uncontrolled infection, other autoimmune disease, pregnancy or lactation.

Material: blood. The sequence came from a young woman with Graves' hyperthyroidism. This chain uses TRBV27 with TRBJ2-3; D may correspond to TRBD1 or TRBD2 (5 bases each). The CDR3, as DNA: TGTGCCAGCGGAAAAACCGGGGCTTATCGCACAGATACGCAGTATTTT. Translation gives CASGKTGAYRTDTQYF.